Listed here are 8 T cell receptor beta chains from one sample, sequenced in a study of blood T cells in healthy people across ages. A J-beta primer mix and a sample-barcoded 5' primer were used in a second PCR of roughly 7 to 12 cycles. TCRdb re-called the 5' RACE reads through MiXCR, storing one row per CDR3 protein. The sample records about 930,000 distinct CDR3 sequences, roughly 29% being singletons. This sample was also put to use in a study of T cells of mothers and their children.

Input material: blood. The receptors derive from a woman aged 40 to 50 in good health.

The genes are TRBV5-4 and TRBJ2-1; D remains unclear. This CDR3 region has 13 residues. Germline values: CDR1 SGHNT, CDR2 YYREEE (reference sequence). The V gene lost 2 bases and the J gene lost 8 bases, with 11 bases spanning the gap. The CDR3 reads CASSFRLVDEQFF. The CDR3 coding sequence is TGTGCCAGCAGCTTTCGATTAGTCGATGAGCAGTTCTTC.

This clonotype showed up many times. The CDR3 loop reads CASSLFVPYGYTF. The CDR3 DNA reads TGTGCCAGCAGTTTGTTTGTCCCCTATGGCTACACCTTC. V is TRBV12-3 or TRBV12-4 and J is TRBJ1-2; D not certain. V was clipped by 3 bases and J by 4 bases, with 9 bases between them. The CDR3 consists of 13 residues.

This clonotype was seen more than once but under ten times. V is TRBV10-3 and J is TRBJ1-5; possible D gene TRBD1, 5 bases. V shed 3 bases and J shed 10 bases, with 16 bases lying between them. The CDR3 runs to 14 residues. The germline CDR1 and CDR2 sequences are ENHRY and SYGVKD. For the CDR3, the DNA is TGTGCCATCAGTGACCCGGGACCGCCTAACCCCCAGCATTTT. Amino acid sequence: CAISDPGPPNPQHF.

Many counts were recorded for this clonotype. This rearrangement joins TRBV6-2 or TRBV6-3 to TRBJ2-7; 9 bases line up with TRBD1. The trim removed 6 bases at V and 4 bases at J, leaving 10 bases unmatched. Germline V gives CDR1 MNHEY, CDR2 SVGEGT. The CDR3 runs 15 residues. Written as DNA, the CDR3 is TGTGCCAGCAGCTCCACCGGGACAGGGAATTACGAGCAGTACTTC. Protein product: CASSSTGTGNYEQYF.

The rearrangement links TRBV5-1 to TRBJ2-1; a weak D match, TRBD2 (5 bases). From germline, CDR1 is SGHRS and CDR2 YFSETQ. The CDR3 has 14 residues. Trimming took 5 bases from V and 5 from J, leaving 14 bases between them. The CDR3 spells CASRNSGNHNEQFF. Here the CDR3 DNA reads TGCGCCAGCAGGAACTCCGGGAACCACAATGAGCAGTTCTTC.

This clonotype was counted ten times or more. The CDR3 spells CASRGLAGKHEQFF. CDR3 bases: TGTGCCAGCAGAGGACTAGCGGGGAAACATGAGCAGTTCTTC. The V call is TRBV2, the J call TRBJ2-1, with 12 bases that match TRBD2. Germline V gene sequence: CDR1 SNHLY, CDR2 FYNNEI. V trimming: 6 bases; J trimming: 8 bases; junction bases outside the gene matches: 5. The CDR3 consists of 14 residues.

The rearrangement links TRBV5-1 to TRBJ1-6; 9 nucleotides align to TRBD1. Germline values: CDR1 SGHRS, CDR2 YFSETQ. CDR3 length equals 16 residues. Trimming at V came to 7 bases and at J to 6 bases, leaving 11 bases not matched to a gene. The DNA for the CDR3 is TGCGCCAGCCGATCACCGGGACAGGGACCTAATTCACCCCTCCACTTT. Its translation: CASRSPGQGPNSPLHF.

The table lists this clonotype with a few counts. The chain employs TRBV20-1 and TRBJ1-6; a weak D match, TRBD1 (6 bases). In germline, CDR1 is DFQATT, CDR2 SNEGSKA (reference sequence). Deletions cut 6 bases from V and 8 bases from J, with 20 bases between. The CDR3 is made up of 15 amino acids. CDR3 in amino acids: CSANSATGEDSPLHF. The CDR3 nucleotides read TGCAGTGCAAACTCAGCGACAGGAGAGGATTCACCCCTCCACTTT.